A single sample is the source of the 22 T cell receptor beta chains below, sequenced in a study of T-cell reconstitution after alpha-beta-depleted transplantation in children. Preparation of the TCRbeta library involved a method that used unique molecular identifiers. A single record per CDR3 protein comes from TCRdb applying MiXCR to the PCR reads. The sample lists approximately 630,000 distinct CDR3 sequences, around 13% occurring once. Sequencing was performed on PBMCs, taken before TCRalphabeta/CD19-depleted stem cell transplant. The receptors were gathered from a girl aged 2-10 years with congenital amegakaryocytic thrombocytopenia, due to receive a stem cell transplant.

At least ten counts were recorded for this clonotype. The CDR3 protein is CATSRATFLYGSDEKLFF. CDR3 bases: TGTGCCACCAGCAGAGCGACTTTTTTATACGGAAGCGATGAAAAACTGTTTTTT. The V and J genes are TRBV15 and TRBJ1-4; D is ambiguous. The germline gives CDR1 LNHNV, CDR2 YYDKDF (reference sequence). Trimming shortened V by 1 base and J by 6 bases, and 21 bases separated the two germline ends. The CDR3 covers 18 residues.

This clonotype was detected ten times or more. V usage is TRBV12-3 or TRBV12-4 and J usage is TRBJ2-2; TRBD1 might be the D (5 bases). The CDR3 covers 12 residues. The V and J ends lost 6 bases and 5 bases respectively, with 7 bases between them. Here the CDR3 DNA reads TGTGCCAGCAGCCAGGGAACCGGGGAGCTGTTTTTT. This codes for CASSQGTGELFF.

This clonotype has a count of ten or more. The chain is built from TRBV20-1 and TRBJ2-7; D not certain. The V end was cut by 1 base, the J end by 3 bases, with 10 bases between. The germline V gene has CDR1 DFQATT and CDR2 SNEGSKA (reference sequence). CDR3 length: 13 amino acids. The CDR3 protein is CSARVPTLYEQYF. The CDR3 DNA follows: TGCAGTGCTAGAGTTCCCACGCTCTACGAGCAGTACTTC.

This clonotype was counted at least ten times. The CDR3 region is CAISELSATNEKLFF. The CDR3 nucleotides read TGTGCCATCAGTGAGTTAAGTGCAACTAATGAAAAACTGTTTTTT. The chain recombines TRBV10-3 with TRBJ1-4; D is ambiguous. Germline lookup yields CDR1 ENHRY and CDR2 SYGVKD. Trimming removed 1 base from V and 0 bases from J, with 6 bases in between. The CDR3 has 15 residues.

This clonotype was seen more than once but under ten times. The V gene is TRBV12-3 or TRBV12-4, the J gene TRBJ2-5; 8 positions match TRBD1. The V gene end was trimmed by 4 bases and the J gene end by 4 bases; junction bases not matched to a gene: 8. CDR3 length: 15 amino acids. The CDR3 nucleotides read TGTGCCAGCAGTTCCTACAGGGGGAGATTAGAGACCCAGTACTTC. Protein sequence: CASSSYRGRLETQYF.

This chain joins TRBV12-3 or TRBV12-4 and TRBJ2-1; 9 bases agree with TRBD1. Trimming cost V 3 bases and J 4 bases; bases outside gene matches: 7. This CDR3 comprises 16 residues. CDR3 loop: CASSFPGTGYYNEQFF. The CDR3, as DNA: TGTGCCAGCAGTTTTCCCGGGACAGGGTATTACAATGAGCAGTTCTTC.

As regards this clonotype: A clone one base away is much larger, so this may be a read error. The rearrangement joins TRBV7-9 to TRBJ1-1; D uncertain. The V gene's germline CDR1 is SEHNR and CDR2 FQNEAQ (reference sequence). The CDR3 is made up of 15 amino acids. V was trimmed by 1 base and J by 4 bases, leaving 13 bases between them. CDR3: CASSLVDGLSTEAFF. The CDR3 region has the DNA TGTGCCAGCAGCTTAGTGGACGGACTGAGCACTGAAGCTTTCTTT.

At least ten counts were recorded for this clonotype. The chain combines TRBV20-1 with TRBJ2-5; D call uncertain. The CDR3 loop spans 12 amino acids. V shed 0 bases and J shed 3 bases, with 5 bases lying between them. CDR1 is DFQATT and CDR2 is SNEGSKA in the germline V gene (reference sequence). This CDR3 reads CSARDQKETQYF. In DNA form, the CDR3 reads TGCAGTGCTAGAGACCAAAAAGAGACCCAGTACTTC.

This clonotype was picked up many times. The chain recombines TRBV7-8 with TRBJ1-3; D unclear. This CDR3 comprises 14 residues. Germline V gene lookup returns CDR1 SGHVS and CDR2 FQNEAQ. Trimming stripped 5 bases from V and 0 bases from J, with 8 bases between. Here the CDR3 DNA reads TGTGCCAGCAGCACATCGCACTCTGGAAACACCATATATTTT. It is translated as CASSTSHSGNTIYF. The full variable domain, rest sourced from reference TRBV7-8 and TRBJ1-3, is GAGVSQSPRYKVAKRGQDVALRCDPISGHVSLFWYQQALGQGPEFLTYFQNEAQLDKSGLPSDRFFAERPEGSVSTLKIQRTQQEDSAVYLCASSTSHSGNTIYFGEGSWLTVV.

This clonotype came up many times. The rearrangement links TRBV20-1 to TRBJ2-3, with unresolved D. V was pared by 1 base and J by 6 bases, with 8 bases between. This CDR3 is 12 amino acids long. Germline V gene lookup returns CDR1 DFQATT and CDR2 SNEGSKA (reference sequence). CDR3 in DNA: TGCAGTGCTAGAGGTCAGCCGGATACGCAGTATTTT. Translation gives CSARGQPDTQYF.

This clonotype was picked up a small number of times. The chain recombines TRBV27 with TRBJ2-1, with 9 bases identical to TRBD2. V shed 6 bases, J shed 4 bases, and the junction held 25 bases outside the gene matches. Germline V gene sequence: CDR1 MNHEY, CDR2 SMNVEV (reference sequence). This CDR3 is built from 21 residues. The CDR3 loop is CASSPSPGGRALFSLYNEQFF. In nucleotides, the CDR3 is TGTGCCAGCAGCCCCTCCCCGGGCGGGAGGGCTCTTTTCTCCCTATACAATGAGCAGTTCTTC.

CDR3 DNA: TGCGCCAGCAGCTTAAGGGGGCCGGGGATCTATACAGATACGCAGTATTTT. It is translated as CASSLRGPGIYTDTQYF. The gene calls are TRBV5-1 and TRBJ2-3; 7 bases map to TRBD1. CDR3 length: 17 amino acids. Germline V gene sequence: CDR1 SGHRS, CDR2 YFSETQ. J gave up 3 bases and V 2 bases, and 12 bases lay outside the gene matches.

This clonotype came up many times. V usage is TRBV20-1 and J usage is TRBJ1-5; D unresolved. Per germline, CDR1 DFQATT and CDR2 SNEGSKA (reference sequence). The CDR3 loop spans 16 amino acids. V lost 0 bases to trimming and J lost 0 bases, with 12 bases between them. CDR3 DNA: TGCAGTGCTAGAGAAGGGATGGGGTTTAGCAATCAGCCCCAGCATTTT. As protein: CSAREGMGFSNQPQHF.

This chain uses TRBV4-2 with TRBJ2-1, with 8 bases matching TRBD2. CDR3 length equals 14 residues. The ends lost 5 bases at V and 7 bases at J; junction bases unmatched: 7. Germline V lookup: CDR1 LGHNA, CDR2 YNFKEQ. The CDR3 coding sequence is TGTGCCAGCAGCACCTCCGGGACTAGAAATGAGCAGTTCTTC. Amino acids: CASSTSGTRNEQFF.

This clonotype was recorded a few times. This rearrangement joins TRBV6-1 to TRBJ1-3, with TRBD1 identical over 7 bases. V was clipped by 8 bases and J by 0 bases; unmatched bases: 7. Germline lookup yields CDR1 MNHNS and CDR2 SASEGT. The CDR3 has 15 residues. Written as DNA, the CDR3 is TGTGCCAGCGAGACAGGGCAGGACTCTGGAAACACCATATATTTT. It is translated as CASETGQDSGNTIYF.

The chain joins TRBV10-3 to TRBJ2-3; a weak D match, TRBD1 (6 bases). CDR3 length: 16 residues. Trimming removed 10 bases from V and 5 bases from J, with 25 bases in between. CDR1 is ENHRY, CDR2 SYGVKD, per germline. CDR3 in DNA: TGTGCCACTCGAATTCCGGGACAAGGAGGTGGAGATACGCAGTATTTT. The encoded protein is CATRIPGQGGGDTQYF.

The chain couples TRBV18 to TRBJ1-6; a weak D match, TRBD1 (5 bases). Trimming removed 4 bases at V and 5 bases at J, with 6 bases between. The CDR3 totals 13 residues. The germline V gene has CDR1 KGHSH and CDR2 LQKENI. The CDR3 DNA is TGTGCCAGCTCACTGGGGGATAATTCACCCCTCCACTTT. Amino acids: CASSLGDNSPLHF.

This clonotype was seen more than once but under ten times. V and J are TRBV2 and TRBJ2-1; 7 bases align to TRBD2. The CDR3 length is 15 residues. V lost 8 bases and J lost 1; bases outside the gene matches: 8. The germline CDR1 and CDR2 sequences are SNHLY and FYNNEI. The CDR3 here is CASSGREYSYNEQFF. The CDR3, as DNA: TGTGCCAGCTCTGGGCGGGAGTATTCCTACAATGAGCAGTTCTTC.

The chain has TRBV7-8 and TRBJ2-1, with 11 bases lining up with TRBD1. After removal of 5 bases from V and 4 bases from J, the junction contained 7 bases not matched to a gene. The CDR3 covers 16 residues. The germline gives CDR1 SGHVS, CDR2 FQNEAQ. CDR3 in amino acids: CASSTLDRGLYNEQFF. In nucleotides, the CDR3 is TGTGCCAGCAGCACTTTGGACAGGGGGCTGTACAATGAGCAGTTCTTC.

This chain connects TRBV6-1 to TRBJ2-7; 8 bases align to TRBD2. The CDR3 has 13 amino acids. The V gene's germline CDR1 is MNHNS and CDR2 SASEGT. Losses at the gene ends were 7 bases for V and 6 bases for J; bases not matched to a gene: 8. CDR3 nucleotide sequence: TGTGCCAGCAAAGAAGGCGCGGGGGGCGAGCAGTACTTC. This gives the protein CASKEGAGGEQYF.

This clonotype was seen a few times. V gene TRBV7-8 combines with J gene TRBJ2-5; TRBD2 matches at 9 bases. The CDR3 runs 15 residues. CDR1 and CDR2 (germline): SGHVS, FQNEAQ. V was clipped by 5 bases and J by 2 bases; unmatched bases: 6. As DNA, the CDR3 is TGTGCCAGCAGCGTAAGACTAGCGGAGCAAGAGACCCAGTACTTC. Its translation is CASSVRLAEQETQYF.

The chain links TRBV7-9 to TRBJ2-1; D perhaps matches TRBD2 (5 bases). Germline CDR1 reads SEHNR; CDR2 reads FQNEAQ (reference sequence). This CDR3 has 16 residues. The V end lost 5 bases, the J end lost 2 bases, and 16 bases lay between the germline ends. The CDR3 DNA follows: TGTGCCAGCAGCCCGAACACAGTGACTACCTACAATGAGCAGTTCTTC. Its protein is CASSPNTVTTYNEQFF.